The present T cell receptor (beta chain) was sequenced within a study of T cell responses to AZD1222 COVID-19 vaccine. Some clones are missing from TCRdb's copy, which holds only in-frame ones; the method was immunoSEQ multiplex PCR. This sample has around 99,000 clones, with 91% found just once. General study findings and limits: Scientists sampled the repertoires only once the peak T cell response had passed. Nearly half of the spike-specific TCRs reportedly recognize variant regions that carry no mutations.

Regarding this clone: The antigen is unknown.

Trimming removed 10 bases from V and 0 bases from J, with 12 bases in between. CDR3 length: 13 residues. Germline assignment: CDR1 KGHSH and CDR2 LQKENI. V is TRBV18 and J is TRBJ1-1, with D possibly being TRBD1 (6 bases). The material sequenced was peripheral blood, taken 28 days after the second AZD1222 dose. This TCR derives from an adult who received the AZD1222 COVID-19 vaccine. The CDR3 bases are TGTGCCACCTGTCAGGGGTTGAACACTGAAGCTTTCTTT. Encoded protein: CATCQGLNTEAFF.